One and the same sample provided the 8 T cell receptor beta chains below, sequenced in a study of PD-1 blockade in classical Hodgkin lymphoma. Here immunoSEQ multiplex PCR was the method, and the copy in TCRdb shows in-frame clones only, minus some. The sample comprises tens of thousands of clones, about 75% of which are singletons, and 10% to 15% rests with the top ten. Time point given: cycle 4 day 1 (C4D1), after more than 5 weeks of nivolumab. Each of the patients experienced relapse following autologous stem cell transplantation, and their brentuximab vedotin exposure differed. Sequenced material: peripheral blood mononuclear cells (PBMCs), taken before the fourth cycle of nivolumab. Every receptor here comes from a human donor with classical Hodgkin lymphoma.

The chain combines TRBV7-9 with TRBJ2-3, with 11 bases fitting TRBD2. V was clipped by 6 bases and J by 0 bases; unmatched bases: 8. Germline V lookup: CDR1 SEHNR, CDR2 FQNEAQ (reference sequence). The CDR3 covers 17 residues. The CDR3 loop reads CASSLGLAASSTDTQYF. CDR3 in DNA: TGTGCCAGCAGTTTGGGACTAGCGGCCTCTAGCACAGATACGCAGTATTTT.

This clone is a singleton in its sample. The V gene is TRBV28, the J gene TRBJ1-2; D might be TRBD1 (5 bases). Per germline, CDR1 MDHEN and CDR2 SYDVKM. There are 14 residues in the CDR3. V was pared by 6 bases and J by 4 bases, with 15 bases between. The CDR3 spells CASRKPGRAYGYTF. DNA of the CDR3: TGTGCCAGCAGAAAACCGGGACGGGCCTATGGCTACACCTTC.

This clone has just a few counts. The chain recombines TRBV2 with TRBJ2-7; D is perhaps TRBD1 or TRBD2 (5 bases each). V lost 6 bases and J lost 5, with 14 bases in between. The length of the CDR3 is 13 residues. The V gene's germline CDR1 is SNHLY and CDR2 FYNNEI. For the CDR3, the DNA is TGTGCCAGCAGAGGGGACCACGGCCACGAGCAGTACTTC. This encodes CASRGDHGHEQYF. Full variable domain (rest looked up from reference TRBV2 and TRBJ2-7): EPEVTQTPSHQVTQMGQEVILRCVPISNHLYFYWYRQILGQKVEFLVSFYNNEISEKSEIFDDQFSVERPDGSNFTLKIRSTKLEDSAMYFCASRGDHGHEQYFGPGTRLTVT.

The chain combines TRBV7-2 with TRBJ2-7; the match to TRBD1 covers 7 bases. The ends lost 5 bases at V and 2 bases at J; junction bases unmatched: 3. The CDR3 is made up of 13 amino acids. Germline V gene data show CDR1 as SGHTA and CDR2 as FQGNSA. The chain's CDR3 is CASSQGTAYEQYF. DNA for the CDR3: TGTGCCAGCAGCCAAGGGACAGCCTACGAGCAGTACTTC. Combining the CDR3 with reference TRBV7-2 and TRBJ2-7 gives the whole variable domain GAGVSQSPSNKVTEKGKDVELRCDPISGHTALYWYRQSLGQGLEFLIYFQGNSAPDKSGLPSDRFSAERTGGSVSTLTIQRTQQEDSAVYLCASSQGTAYEQYFGPGTRLTVT.

The V gene is TRBV2, the J gene TRBJ2-4; D is perhaps TRBD2 (5 bases). This CDR3 contains 13 residues. V was shortened by 6 bases and J by 1 base, with 7 bases between the two germline ends. Germline V gene data show CDR1 as SNHLY and CDR2 as FYNNEI. As DNA, the CDR3 is TGTGCCAGCAGGAGAGGGGCCAAAAACATTCAGTACTTC. This encodes CASRRGAKNIQYF.

This clone was found a few times. The V call is TRBV19, the J call TRBJ1-1; D call uncertain. CDR1 and CDR2 from the germline V gene are LNHDA and SQIVND (reference sequence). This CDR3 is 16 amino acids long. Trimming shortened V by 3 bases and J by 1 base, and 15 bases separated the two germline ends. The CDR3 DNA reads TGTGCCAGTAGTATCGGAAGGGCCTTAAAGAACACTGAAGCTTTCTTT. The encoded protein is CASSIGRALKNTEAFF.

The V gene is TRBV6-7, the J gene TRBJ2-7; no firm D call. TRBV6-7 belongs to the ORF category, with a function that is uncertain. The CDR3 extends over 14 amino acids. Trimming shortened V by 2 bases and J by 3 bases, and 11 bases separated the two germline ends. The CDR3 coding sequence is TGTGCCAGCAGTTACGGCCAGACCTTCTACGAGCAGTACTTC. Protein sequence: CASSYGQTFYEQYF.

V usage is TRBV6-5 and J usage is TRBJ2-7; no clear D gene. Germline V gene sequence: CDR1 MNHEY, CDR2 SVGAGI. With 5 bases removed from V and 7 bases from J, the gap between germline ends came to 6 bases. The CDR3 consists of 10 residues. CDR3 DNA: TGTGCCAGCAGTGAACGGGAGCAGTACTTC. Its translation is CASSEREQYF.